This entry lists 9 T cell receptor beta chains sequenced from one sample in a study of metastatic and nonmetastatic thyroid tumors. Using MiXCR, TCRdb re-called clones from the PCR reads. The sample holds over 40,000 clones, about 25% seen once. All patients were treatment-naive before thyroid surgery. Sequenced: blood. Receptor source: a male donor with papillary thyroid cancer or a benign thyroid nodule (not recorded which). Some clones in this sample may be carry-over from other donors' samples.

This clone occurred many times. CDR3 residues: CASSLVQGAGEQYF. The CDR3 nucleotides are TGCGCCAGCAGCTTGGTGCAGGGGGCGGGCGAGCAGTACTTC. The V and J genes are TRBV5-1 and TRBJ2-7; 8 bases are shared with TRBD1. The CDR3 runs to 14 residues. Germline-derived CDR1 and CDR2 are SGHRS and YFSETQ. Trimming cost V 0 bases and J 6 bases; bases outside gene matches: 5.

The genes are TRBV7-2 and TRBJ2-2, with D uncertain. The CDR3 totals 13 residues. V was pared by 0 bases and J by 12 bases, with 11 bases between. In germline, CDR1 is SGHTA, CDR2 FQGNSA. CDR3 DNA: TGTGCCAGCAGCTTAGCAAGCTTGGATAAGCTGTTTTTT. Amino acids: CASSLASLDKLFF.

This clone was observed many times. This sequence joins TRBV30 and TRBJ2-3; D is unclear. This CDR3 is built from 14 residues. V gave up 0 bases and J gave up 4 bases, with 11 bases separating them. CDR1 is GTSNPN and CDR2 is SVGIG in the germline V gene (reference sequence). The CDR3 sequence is CAWSVGRPPDTQYF. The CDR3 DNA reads TGTGCCTGGAGTGTAGGTCGGCCCCCAGATACGCAGTATTTT. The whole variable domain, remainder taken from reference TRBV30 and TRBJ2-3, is SQTIHQWPATLVQPVGSPLSLECTVEGTSNPNLYWYRQAAGRGLQLLFYSVGIGQISSEVPQNLSASRPQDRQFILSSKKLLLSDSGFYLCAWSVGRPPDTQYFGPGTRLTVL.

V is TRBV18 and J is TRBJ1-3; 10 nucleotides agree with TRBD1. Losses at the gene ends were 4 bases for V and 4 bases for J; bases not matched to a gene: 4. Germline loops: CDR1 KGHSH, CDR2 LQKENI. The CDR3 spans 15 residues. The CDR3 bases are TGTGCCAGCTCACAGACAGGGGGCGCCGGAAACACCATATATTTT. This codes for CASSQTGGAGNTIYF.

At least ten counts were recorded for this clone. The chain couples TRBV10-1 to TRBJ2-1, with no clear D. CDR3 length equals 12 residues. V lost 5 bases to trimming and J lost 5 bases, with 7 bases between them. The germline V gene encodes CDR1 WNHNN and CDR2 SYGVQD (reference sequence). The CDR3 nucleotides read TGCGCCAGCAGTTCGGAGAACAATGAGCAGTTCTTC. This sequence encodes CASSSENNEQFF.

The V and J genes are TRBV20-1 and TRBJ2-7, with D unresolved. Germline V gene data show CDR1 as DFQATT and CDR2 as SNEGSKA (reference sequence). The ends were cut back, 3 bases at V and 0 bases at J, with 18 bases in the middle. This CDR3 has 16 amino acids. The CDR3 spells CSASLRVGVSSYEQYF. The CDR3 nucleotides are TGCAGTGCTAGCCTCCGTGTTGGGGTGAGCTCCTACGAGCAGTACTTC.

Here the CDR3 DNA reads TGTGCCAGCAGTCATAACAGGGTTGGCTACACCTTC. Protein sequence: CASSHNRVGYTF. This sequence joins TRBV12-3 or TRBV12-4 and TRBJ1-2; perhaps TRBD1 as D (6 bases). V shed 5 bases and J shed 7 bases, with 11 bases lying between them. The CDR3 extends over 12 amino acids.

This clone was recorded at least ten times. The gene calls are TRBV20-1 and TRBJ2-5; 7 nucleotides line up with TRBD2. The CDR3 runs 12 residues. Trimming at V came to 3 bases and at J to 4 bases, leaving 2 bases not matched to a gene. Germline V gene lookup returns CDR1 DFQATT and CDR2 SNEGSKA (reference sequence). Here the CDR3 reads CSARPGGETQYF. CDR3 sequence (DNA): TGCAGTGCTAGGCCGGGAGGAGAGACCCAGTACTTC.

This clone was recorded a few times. The CDR3 nucleotides read TGTGCCAGCAGTTACGTCCTTTACGAGCAGTACTTC. Translated: CASSYVLYEQYF. The V call is TRBV2, the J call TRBJ2-7, with D uncertain. Looked up from germline, CDR1 is SNHLY and CDR2 is FYNNEI. The CDR3 totals 12 residues. V shed 5 bases and J shed 4 bases, with 9 bases lying between them.